A single sample gave rise to the 13 T cell receptor beta chains below, sequenced in a study of a mutant IDH1 vaccine in newly diagnosed glioma. The data were produced by immunoSEQ multiplex PCR, yet TCRdb's version contains in-frame clones alone and is incomplete. The sample lists 50,000 to 75,000 clones, over 70% seen once, with around 5.7% in the top ten. Time point indicated: week 11, during vaccination. All doses held 300 ug of mutant IDH1 20-mer peptide, with topical imiquimod. What these receptors recognize is not known. The specimen was PBMCs, collected from a glioma patient whose treatment included an IDH1 peptide vaccine. The source of these receptors is a man in his fifties with glioma.

This clone was detected only once. This chain uses TRBV10-3 with TRBJ2-2; D unresolved. Trimming cost V 2 bases and J 5 bases, with 6 bases left between them. This CDR3 is built from 13 residues. Germline V lookup: CDR1 ENHRY, CDR2 SYGVKD. CDR3 region: CAISETKTGELFF. The CDR3 DNA reads TGTGCCATCAGTGAGACTAAGACCGGGGAGCTGTTTTTT.

This chain connects TRBV5-6 to TRBJ2-7; D remains ambiguous. The CDR3 is 12 residues long. The germline V gene encodes CDR1 SGHDT and CDR2 YYEEEE. V lost 4 bases to trimming and J lost 7 bases, with 12 bases between them. The CDR3 spells CASSLWGREQYF. The CDR3 DNA follows: TGTGCCAGCAGCCTGTGGGGTCGAGAGCAGTACTTC.

The chain joins TRBV2 to TRBJ1-5; TRBD1 matches 8 bases. The germline CDR1 and CDR2 sequences are SNHLY and FYNNEI. Trimming removed 6 bases from V and 4 bases from J; junction bases left unmatched: 8. The CDR3 loop spans 15 amino acids. Here the CDR3 DNA reads TGTGCCAGCAGCGGGACAGGAAAGGTGAATCAGCCCCAGCATTTT. Its protein product is CASSGTGKVNQPQHF.

This clone occurred a few times. This chain uses TRBV6-5 with TRBJ1-1; TRBD1 is a possible D gene (5 bases). The germline V and J ends were trimmed by 7 bases and 8 bases, with 11 bases remaining between them. CDR1 and CDR2 (germline): MNHEY, SVGAGI. The CDR3 is 11 amino acids. This CDR3 is CASTNGGEAFF. CDR3 nucleotides: TGTGCCAGCACCAACGGGGGGGAAGCTTTCTTT.

The V gene is TRBV5-6, the J gene TRBJ2-7, with 7 bases that match TRBD1. V lost 3 bases and J lost 2; bases outside the gene matches: 8. The CDR3 is made up of 15 amino acids. Germline CDR1 reads SGHDT; CDR2 reads YYEEEE. The CDR3 DNA reads TGTGCCAGCAGCTCTGCCGGACAGGCGGCCTACGAGCAGTACTTC. Translated: CASSSAGQAAYEQYF.

V gene TRBV5-4 combines with J gene TRBJ2-7; 7 bases map to TRBD2. With V trimmed by 0 bases and J by 5 bases, 5 bases remained unmatched. There are 14 residues in the CDR3. Germline CDR1 is SGHNT and CDR2 is YYREEE (reference sequence). The CDR3 DNA is TGTGCCAGCAGCTTGGGAGGGAGGGCTGACGAGCAGTACTTC. Encoded protein: CASSLGGRADEQYF.

The chain is built from TRBV5-1 and TRBJ2-1, with TRBD2 matching over 12 bases. The junction had 13 bases not matched to a gene; V was cut back by 6 bases and J by 9 bases. CDR3 length equals 16 residues. CDR1 is SGHRS, CDR2 YFSETQ, per germline. CDR3 sequence: CASNPGASGRAGEQFF. The DNA of the CDR3 is TGCGCCAGCAACCCCGGCGCTAGCGGGAGGGCGGGTGAGCAGTTCTTC. Drawing the rest from reference TRBV5-1 and TRBJ2-1, the complete variable domain is KAGVTQTPRYLIKTRGQQVTLSCSPISGHRSVSWYQQTPGQGLQFLFEYFSETQRNKGNFPGRFSGRQFSNSRSEMNVSTLELGDSALYLCASNPGASGRAGEQFFGPGTRLTVL.

This chain uses TRBV4-3 with TRBJ2-6, with TRBD2 matching over 11 bases. The trim removed 0 bases at V and 18 bases at J, leaving 7 bases unmatched. CDR1 LGHNA and CDR2 YSLEER come from the germline V gene. The length of the CDR3 is 14 residues. Here the CDR3 DNA reads TGCGCCAGCAGCCAAGATCAAACTAGCGGGGGTAAGACTTTC. Amino acid sequence: CASSQDQTSGGKTF.

V gene TRBV27 combines with J gene TRBJ2-3, with 8 bases aligning to TRBD2. V trimming: 3 bases; J trimming: 3 bases; junction bases outside the gene matches: 5. Germline-derived CDR1 and CDR2 are MNHEY and SMNVEV (reference sequence). The CDR3 sequence is 15 residues long. CDR3 residues: CASSLLGGATDTQYF. In nucleotides, the CDR3 is TGTGCCAGCAGTTTGCTCGGGGGGGCGACAGATACGCAGTATTTT.

This rearrangement joins TRBV4-2 to TRBJ2-7; TRBD2 matches at 8 bases. There are 14 residues in the CDR3. Trimming took 5 bases from V and 3 from J; bases not matched to a gene: 6. CDR1 LGHNA and CDR2 YNFKEQ come from the germline V gene. Here the CDR3 DNA reads TGTGCCAGCAGCGGGGGACTAGATAACTACGAGCAGTACTTC. Residues: CASSGGLDNYEQYF.

The chain is built from TRBV27 and TRBJ2-5; a possible D gene is TRBD1 (6 bases). Trimming cost V 9 bases and J 3 bases, with 11 bases left between them. CDR1 and CDR2 from the germline V gene are MNHEY and SMNVEV (reference sequence). CDR3 size: 12 residues. The CDR3 region has the DNA TGTGCCAGGACAGGCCTAGAAGAGACCCAGTACTTC. This translates into CARTGLEETQYF.

The J gene is TRBJ1-2, the V gene TRBV29-1, with D unresolved. With 7 bases removed from V and 5 bases from J, the gap between germline ends came to 11 bases. The CDR3 length is 11 residues. Germline V gene lookup returns CDR1 SQVTM and CDR2 ANQGSEA. The CDR3 sequence: CSGRWGYGYTF. The DNA for the CDR3 is TGCAGCGGTCGATGGGGATATGGCTACACCTTC.

This clone appeared a few times. This chain joins TRBV4-3 and TRBJ2-3; D gene ambiguous. Deletions cut 4 bases from V and 6 bases from J, with 11 bases between. Looked up from germline, CDR1 is LGHNA and CDR2 is YSLEER. The CDR3 loop spans 13 amino acids. The CDR3 bases are TGCGCCAGCAGCCTTGGCGGTTCGGATACGCAGTATTTT. Protein sequence: CASSLGGSDTQYF.